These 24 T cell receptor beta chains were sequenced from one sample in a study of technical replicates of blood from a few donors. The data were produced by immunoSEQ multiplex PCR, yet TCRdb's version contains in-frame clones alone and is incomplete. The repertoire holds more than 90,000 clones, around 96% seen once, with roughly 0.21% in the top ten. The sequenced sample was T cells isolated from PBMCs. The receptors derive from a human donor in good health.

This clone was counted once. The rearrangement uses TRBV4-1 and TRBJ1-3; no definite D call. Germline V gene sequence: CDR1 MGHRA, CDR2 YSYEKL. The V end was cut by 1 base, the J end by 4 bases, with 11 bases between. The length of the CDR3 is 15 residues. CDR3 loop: CASSQGGLFGNTIYF. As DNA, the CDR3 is TGCGCCAGCAGCCAAGGAGGGCTATTCGGAAACACCATATATTTT.

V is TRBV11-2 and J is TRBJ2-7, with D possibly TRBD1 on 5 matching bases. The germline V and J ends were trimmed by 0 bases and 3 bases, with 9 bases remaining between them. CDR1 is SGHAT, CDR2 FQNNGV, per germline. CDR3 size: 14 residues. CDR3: CASSLDDRYYEQYF. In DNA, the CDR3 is TGTGCCAGCAGCTTAGATGACAGATACTACGAGCAGTACTTC.

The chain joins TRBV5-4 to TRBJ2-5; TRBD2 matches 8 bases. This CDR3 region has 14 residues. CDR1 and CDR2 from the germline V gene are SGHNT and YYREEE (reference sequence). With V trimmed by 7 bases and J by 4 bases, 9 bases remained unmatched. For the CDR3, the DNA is TGTGCCAGCGGGTCCGGGGGGGGGATAGAGACCCAGTACTTC. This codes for CASGSGGGIETQYF.

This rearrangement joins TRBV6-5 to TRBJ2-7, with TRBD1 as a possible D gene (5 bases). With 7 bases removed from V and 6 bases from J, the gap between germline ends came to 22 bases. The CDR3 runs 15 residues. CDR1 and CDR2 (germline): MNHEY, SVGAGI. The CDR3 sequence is CASTQGIDSPSEQYF. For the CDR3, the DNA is TGTGCCAGCACCCAGGGCATAGATTCCCCTTCCGAGCAGTACTTC.

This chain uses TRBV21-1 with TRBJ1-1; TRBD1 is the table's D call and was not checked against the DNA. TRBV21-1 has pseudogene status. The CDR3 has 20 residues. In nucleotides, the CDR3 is TGTGCCAGCAGCGTCCGGGACAGGGAACTTAAAGGTAGCAGCTGTACTGAAGCTTTCTTT. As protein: CASSVRDRELKGSSCTEAFF.

The CDR3 is CASSIAGGDTEAFF. CDR3 in DNA: TGTGCCAGTAGTATAGCCGGGGGTGACACTGAAGCTTTCTTT. The chain carries TRBV19 and TRBJ1-1, with D possibly matching TRBD1 (5 bases). The CDR3 totals 14 residues. Germline V gives CDR1 LNHDA, CDR2 SQIVND (reference sequence). Trimming shortened V by 1 base and J by 3 bases, and 9 bases separated the two germline ends.

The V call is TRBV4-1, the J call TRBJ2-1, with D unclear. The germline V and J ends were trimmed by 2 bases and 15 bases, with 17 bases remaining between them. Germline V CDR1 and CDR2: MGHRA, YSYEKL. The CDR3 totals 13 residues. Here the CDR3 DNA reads TGCGCCAGCAGCCAACCTCTGCAAGAGGTTAGGTTCTTC. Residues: CASSQPLQEVRFF.

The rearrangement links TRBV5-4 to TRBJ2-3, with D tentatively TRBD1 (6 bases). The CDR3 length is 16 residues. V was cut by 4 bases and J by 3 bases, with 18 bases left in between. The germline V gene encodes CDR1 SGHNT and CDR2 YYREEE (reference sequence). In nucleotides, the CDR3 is TGTGCCAGCAGCCCACACAGGGTTTCCGGGACAGATACGCAGTATTTT. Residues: CASSPHRVSGTDTQYF.

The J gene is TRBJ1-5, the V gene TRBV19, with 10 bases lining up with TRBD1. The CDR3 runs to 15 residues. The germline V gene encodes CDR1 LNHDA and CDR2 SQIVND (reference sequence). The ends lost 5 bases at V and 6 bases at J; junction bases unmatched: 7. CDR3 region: CASSATGGSSQPQHF. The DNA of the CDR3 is TGTGCCAGTAGTGCGACAGGGGGCAGTTCTCAGCCCCAGCATTTT. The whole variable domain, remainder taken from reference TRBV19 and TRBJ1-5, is DGGITQSPKYLFRKEGQNVTLSCEQNLNHDAMYWYRQDPGQGLRLIYYSQIVNDFQKGDIAEGYSVSREKKESFPLTVTSAQKNPTAFYLCASSATGGSSQPQHFGDGTRLSIL.

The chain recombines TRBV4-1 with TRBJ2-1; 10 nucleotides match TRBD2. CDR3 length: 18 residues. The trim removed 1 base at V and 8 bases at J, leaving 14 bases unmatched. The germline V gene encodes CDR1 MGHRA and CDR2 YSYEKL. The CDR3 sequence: CASSQGALKREGRHEQFF. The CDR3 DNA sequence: TGCGCCAGCAGCCAAGGGGCACTAAAGCGGGAGGGCCGTCATGAGCAGTTCTTC.

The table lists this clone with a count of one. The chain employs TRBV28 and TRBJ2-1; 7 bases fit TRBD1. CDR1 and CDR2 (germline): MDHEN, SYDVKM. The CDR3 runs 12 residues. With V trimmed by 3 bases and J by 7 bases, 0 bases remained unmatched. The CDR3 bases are TGTGCCAGCAGTTTGACAGGGAATGAGCAGTTCTTC. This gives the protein CASSLTGNEQFF. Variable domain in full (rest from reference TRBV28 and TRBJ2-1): DVKVTQSSRYLVKRTGEKVFLECVQDMDHENMFWYRQDPGLGLRLIYFSYDVKMKEKGDIPEGYSVSREKKERFSLILESASTNQTSMYLCASSLTGNEQFFGPGTRLTVL.

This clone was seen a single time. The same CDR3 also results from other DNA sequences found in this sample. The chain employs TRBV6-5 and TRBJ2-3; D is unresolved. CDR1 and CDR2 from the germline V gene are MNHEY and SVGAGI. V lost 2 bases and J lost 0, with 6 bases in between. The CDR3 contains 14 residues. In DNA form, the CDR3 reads TGTGCCAGCAGTTACGGCGGCAGCACAGATACGCAGTATTTT. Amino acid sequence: CASSYGGSTDTQYF.

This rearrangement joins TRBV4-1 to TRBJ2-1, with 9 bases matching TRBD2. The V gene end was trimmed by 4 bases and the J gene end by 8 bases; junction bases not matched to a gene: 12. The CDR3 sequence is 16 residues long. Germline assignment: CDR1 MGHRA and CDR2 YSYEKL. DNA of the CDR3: TGCGCCAGCAGCCGCGATGTCTCAGCGGGAGGTGATGAGCAGTTCTTC. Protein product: CASSRDVSAGGDEQFF.

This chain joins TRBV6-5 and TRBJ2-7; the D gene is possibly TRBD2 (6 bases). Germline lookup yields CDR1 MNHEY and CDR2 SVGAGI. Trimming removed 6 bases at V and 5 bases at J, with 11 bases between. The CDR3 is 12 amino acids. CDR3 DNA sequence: TGTGCCAGCAGGTTAACGGGGGACGAGCAGTACTTC. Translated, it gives CASRLTGDEQYF.

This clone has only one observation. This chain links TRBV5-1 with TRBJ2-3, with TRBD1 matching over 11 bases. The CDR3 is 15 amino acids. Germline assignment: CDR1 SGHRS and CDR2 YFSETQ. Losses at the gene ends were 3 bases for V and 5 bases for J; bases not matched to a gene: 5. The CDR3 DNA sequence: TGCGCCAGCAGCTGGACAGGGGGCCGAGGAGATACGCAGTATTTT. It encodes CASSWTGGRGDTQYF.

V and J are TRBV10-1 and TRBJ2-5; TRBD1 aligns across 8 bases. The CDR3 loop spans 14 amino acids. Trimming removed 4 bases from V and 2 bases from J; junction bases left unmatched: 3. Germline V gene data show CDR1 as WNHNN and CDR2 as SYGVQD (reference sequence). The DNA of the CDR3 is TGCGCCAGCAGTGTAAACAGGGGGCAAGAGACCCAGTACTTC. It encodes CASSVNRGQETQYF.

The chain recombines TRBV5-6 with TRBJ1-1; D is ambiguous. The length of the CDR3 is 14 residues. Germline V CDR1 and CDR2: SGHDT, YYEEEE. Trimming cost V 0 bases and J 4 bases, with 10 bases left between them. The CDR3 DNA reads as TGTGCCAGCAGCTTGGTTTCCGGAGGCACTGAAGCTTTCTTT. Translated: CASSLVSGGTEAFF.

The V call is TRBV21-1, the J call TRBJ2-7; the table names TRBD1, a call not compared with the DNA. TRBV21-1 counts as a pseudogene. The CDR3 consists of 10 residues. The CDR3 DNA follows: TGTGCCAGGGCCGGGACAGGGAAGTACTTC. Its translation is CARAGTGKYF.

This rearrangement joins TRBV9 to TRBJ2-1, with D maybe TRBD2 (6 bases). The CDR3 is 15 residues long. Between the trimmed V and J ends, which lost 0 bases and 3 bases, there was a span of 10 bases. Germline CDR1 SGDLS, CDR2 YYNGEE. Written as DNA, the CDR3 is TGTGCCAGCAGCGTAGGTGGGAGGTTCTACAATGAGCAGTTCTTC. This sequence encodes CASSVGGRFYNEQFF.

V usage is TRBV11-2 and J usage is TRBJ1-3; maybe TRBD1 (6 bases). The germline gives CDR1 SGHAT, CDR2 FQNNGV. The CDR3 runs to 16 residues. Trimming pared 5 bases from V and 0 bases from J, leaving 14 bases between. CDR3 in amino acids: CASSTPGQSSGNTIYF. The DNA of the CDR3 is TGTGCCAGCAGCACGCCGGGACAAAGCTCTGGAAACACCATATATTTT.

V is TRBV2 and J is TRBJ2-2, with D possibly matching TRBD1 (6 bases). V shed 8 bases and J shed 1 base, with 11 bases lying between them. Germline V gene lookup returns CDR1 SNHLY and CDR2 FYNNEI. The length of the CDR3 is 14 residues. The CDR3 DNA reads TGTGCCAGCTATACAGGGATGAACACCGGGGAGCTGTTTTTT. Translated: CASYTGMNTGELFF.

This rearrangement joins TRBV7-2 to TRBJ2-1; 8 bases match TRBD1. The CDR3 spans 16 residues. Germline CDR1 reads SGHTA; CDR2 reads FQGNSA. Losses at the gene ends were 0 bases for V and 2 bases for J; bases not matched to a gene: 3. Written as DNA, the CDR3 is TGTGCCAGCAGCTTAGCCGAGACAGGGGCCTACAATGAGCAGTTCTTC. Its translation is CASSLAETGAYNEQFF.

The CDR3 reads CASSLGDRPGDTF. The DNA for the CDR3 is TGTGCCAGCAGCTTAGGGGACAGGCCTGGTGACACCTTC. V is TRBV11-2 and J is TRBJ1-2; 8 bases match TRBD1. The CDR3 has 13 amino acids. Germline V gene data show CDR1 as SGHAT and CDR2 as FQNNGV. Trimming removed 1 base from V and 12 bases from J; junction bases left unmatched: 7. The whole variable domain, remainder taken from reference TRBV11-2 and TRBJ1-2, is EAGVAQSPRYKIIEKRQSVAFWCNPISGHATLYWYQQILGQGPKLLIQFQNNGVVDDSQLPKDRFSAERLKGVDSTLKIQPAKLEDSAVYLCASSLGDRPGDTFGSGTRLTVV.

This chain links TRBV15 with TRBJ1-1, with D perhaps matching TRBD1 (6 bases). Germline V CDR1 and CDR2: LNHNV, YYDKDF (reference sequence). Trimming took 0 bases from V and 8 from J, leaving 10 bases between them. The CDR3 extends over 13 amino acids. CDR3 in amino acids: CATSRDYRGEAFF. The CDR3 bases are TGTGCCACCAGCAGAGATTATAGGGGGGAAGCTTTCTTT.